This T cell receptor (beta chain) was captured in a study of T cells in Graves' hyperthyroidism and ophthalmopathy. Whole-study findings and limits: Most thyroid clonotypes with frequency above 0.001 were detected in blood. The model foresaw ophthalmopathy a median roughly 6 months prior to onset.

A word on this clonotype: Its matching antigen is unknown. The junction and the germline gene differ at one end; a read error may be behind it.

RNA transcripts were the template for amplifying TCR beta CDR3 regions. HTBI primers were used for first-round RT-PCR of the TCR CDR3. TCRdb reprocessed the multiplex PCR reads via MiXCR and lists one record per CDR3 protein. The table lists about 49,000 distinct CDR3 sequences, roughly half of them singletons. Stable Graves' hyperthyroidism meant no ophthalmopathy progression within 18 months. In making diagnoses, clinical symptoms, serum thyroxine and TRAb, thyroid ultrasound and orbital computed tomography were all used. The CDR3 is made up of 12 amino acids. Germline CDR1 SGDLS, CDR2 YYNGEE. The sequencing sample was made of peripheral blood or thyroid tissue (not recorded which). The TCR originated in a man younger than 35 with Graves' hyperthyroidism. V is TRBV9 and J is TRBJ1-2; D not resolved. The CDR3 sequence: CASSVRGGGYAF. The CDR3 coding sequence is TGTGCCAGCAGCGTAAGAGGCGGTGGCTACGCCTTC.